The rows below give T cell receptor beta chains drawn from one sample of a study of blood T cell repertoires in COVID-19. Measured with immunoSEQ multiplex PCR; TCRdb has only the in-frame clones, and not every one. The sample has some 250,000 clones, around 86% seen once. The specimen was peripheral blood. These receptor sequences come from a woman aged 60-70 years with COVID-19, enrolled during active disease. The CDR3 runs from the conserved cysteine through the conserved F or W. The D gene is left open where the match is weak. Clone size, where shown, is once, few, many, or a class for clones that have expanded.

>NA|TRBJ1-3|TRBD1|TRBV29-1
TGCAGCGTGGGGACAGGGTCTGGAAACACCATATATTTT
CSVGTGSGNTIYF
>NA|TRBJ2-2|NA|TRBV9
TGTGCCAGCAGCCAAACCCAGGGGAACACCGGGGAGCTGTTTTTT
CASSQTQGNTGELFF
>NA|TRBJ1-1|TRBD1|TRBV18
TGTGCCAGCTCACCTATACAGGGGGCGAGGTCCACTGAAGCTTTCTTT
CASSPIQGARSTEAFF
>NA|TRBJ1-2|TRBD1|TRBV5-6
TGTGCCAGCAGCCCCGGACAGGGGCCCTACACCTTC
CASSPGQGPYTF
>NA|TRBJ1-5|NA|TRBV23-1
TGCGCCAGCGAAAGGATCAGGGCGGATCTTGGACAGCCCCAGCATTTT
CASERIRADLGQPQHF
>NA|TRBJ1-6|TRBD1|TRBV18
TGTGCCAGCTCAAGGACCGGGACAGGGGGCAGCGATAATTCACCCCTCCACTTT
CASSRTGTGGSDNSPLHF
>NA|TRBJ1-1|NA|TRBV4-2
TGTGCCAGCAGCCACGTAACAGGCCATAACACTGAAGCTTTCTTT
CASSHVTGHNTEAFF
>NA|TRBJ1-5|NA|TRBV2
TGTGCCAGCAGTGAAGGCGGTCGGAGGGTATTTCAGCCCCAGCATTTT
CASSEGGRRVFQPQHF
>NA|TRBJ2-5|NA|TRBV5-4
TGTGCCAGCAGCCCGCAGAGGCTTAACGGGGTGAATTTAGGGGAGACCCAGTACTTC
CASSPQRLNGVNLGETQYF
>NA|TRBJ2-2|NA|TRBV5-1
TGCGCCAGCAGCTTGGAAGGACTTAACACCGGGGAGCTGTTTTTT
CASSLEGLNTGELFF
>NA|TRBJ2-1|NA|TRBV19
TGTGCCAGTAGCCGGACAGCCTACAATGAGCAGTTCTTC
CASSRTAYNEQFF
>NA|TRBJ1-5|NA|TRBV4-1
TGCGCCAGCAGCCAAGGGGCAGGGGGCAATCAGCCCCAGCATTTT
CASSQGAGGNQPQHF
>NA|TRBJ1-4|NA|TRBV4-3
TGCGCCAGCAGCCTGGCGGCCAATGAAAAACTGTTTTTT
CASSLAANEKLFF
>NA|TRBJ2-7|NA|TRBV28
TGTGCCAGCAGGGACAGCCTACTCTACGAGCAGTACTTC
CASRDSLLYEQYF
>NA|TRBJ2-3|TRBD1|TRBV29-1
TGCAGCGGGGCCCCCGGGACAGTCACAGATACGCAGTATTTT
CSGAPGTVTDTQYF
>NA|TRBJ1-5|NA|TRBV30
TGTGCCTGGAGTCCTACAGGCTACCAGCCCCAGCATTTT
CAWSPTGYQPQHF
>NA|TRBJ1-4|NA|TRBV30
TGTGCCTGGGCAGGGTCCCCGGATGAAAAACTGTTTTTT
CAWAGSPDEKLFF
>few|TRBJ2-7|NA|TRBV2
TGTGCCAGCAGTGAAGCAGGGCGGGCGGGCTACGAGCAGTACTTC
CASSEAGRAGYEQYF
>NA|TRBJ1-4|TRBD1|TRBV2
TGTGCCAGCAGAGGGACAGAAGCAACTAATGAAAAACTGTTTTTT
CASRGTEATNEKLFF
>once|TRBJ2-2|TRBD1|TRBV7-9
TGTGCCAGTGGAAAACAGGGGGTCCCGATCACCGGGGAGCTGTTTTTT
CASGKQGVPITGELFF
>NA|TRBJ1-1|NA|TRBV5-1
TGCGCCAGCAGCTTCGAGGGCCGGCGGGGCACTGAAGCTTTCTTT
CASSFEGRRGTEAFF
>once|TRBJ1-4|NA|TRBV29-1
TGCAGCGTTGAAGGAGACAGGCGTGAAAAACTGTTTTTT
CSVEGDRREKLFF
>NA|TRBJ2-1|NA|TRBV6-2/TRBV6-3
TGTGCCAGCAGTTACTCGGATACTAGCAAGTTCTTC
CASSYSDTSKFF
>NA|TRBJ2-3|NA|TRBV2
TGTGCCAGCAGCTCCTCGTCCGAGTATTATACGCAGTATTTT
CASSSSSEYYTQYF
>NA|TRBJ1-3|NA|TRBV9
TGTGCCAGCAGCGCCTGGTCGGGGTCTGGAAACACCATATATTTT
CASSAWSGSGNTIYF
>few|TRBJ1-3|NA|TRBV4-1
TGCGCCAGCAGCCAAAGGGGGATACTCTCTGGAAACACCATATATTTT
CASSQRGILSGNTIYF
>NA|TRBJ1-2|TRBD1|TRBV29-1
TGCAGCGTTCAACGCAGGGGGCGCACCCCCTATGGCTACACCTTC
CSVQRRGRTPYGYTF
>NA|TRBJ2-7|TRBD2|TRBV6-5
TGTGCCACCAAGCCGGGACTAGGCTACGAGCAGTACTTC
CATKPGLGYEQYF
>NA|TRBJ2-4|NA|TRBV21-1
TGTGCCAGCAGCAAAGGACAGGGGGAAGCCAAAAACATTCAGTACTTC
CASSKGQGEAKNIQYF
>NA|TRBJ1-1|TRBD1|TRBV5-1
TGCGCCAGCAGCTTAGACAGGGGGGACACTGAAGCTTTCTTT
CASSLDRGDTEAFF
>NA|TRBJ2-5|NA|TRBV11-2
TGTGCCAGCAGACAGGGCGAGACCCAGTACTTC
CASRQGETQYF
>NA|TRBJ2-5|TRBD2|TRBV3-1/TRBV3-2
TGTGCCAGCAGCCAAATTAGCGGGAGGGGCACTAACAGGGGGTTGACCCAGTACTTC
CASSQISGRGTNRGLTQYF
>NA|TRBJ1-2|NA|TRBV30
TGTGCCTGGAGCGCAGGGCTTAGCTACACCTTC
CAWSAGLSYTF
>NA|TRBJ2-5|NA|TRBV28
TGTGCCAGCGAACCAGGAGGCGGAGGGGGGGCAGAGACCCAGTACTTC
CASEPGGGGGAETQYF
>NA|TRBJ1-2|TRBD1|TRBV30
TGTGCCTCTGGACAGGGTCATGGCTACACCTTC
CASGQGHGYTF
>NA|TRBJ2-7|TRBD1|TRBV10-3
TGTGCCATCAGTGAGTTACCGAGACAGGGATGGTACGAGCAGTACTTC
CAISELPRQGWYEQYF
>NA|TRBJ2-7|NA|TRBV27
TGTGCCAGCAGTTTCCGACAGGTCGCCTACGAGCAGTACTTC
CASSFRQVAYEQYF